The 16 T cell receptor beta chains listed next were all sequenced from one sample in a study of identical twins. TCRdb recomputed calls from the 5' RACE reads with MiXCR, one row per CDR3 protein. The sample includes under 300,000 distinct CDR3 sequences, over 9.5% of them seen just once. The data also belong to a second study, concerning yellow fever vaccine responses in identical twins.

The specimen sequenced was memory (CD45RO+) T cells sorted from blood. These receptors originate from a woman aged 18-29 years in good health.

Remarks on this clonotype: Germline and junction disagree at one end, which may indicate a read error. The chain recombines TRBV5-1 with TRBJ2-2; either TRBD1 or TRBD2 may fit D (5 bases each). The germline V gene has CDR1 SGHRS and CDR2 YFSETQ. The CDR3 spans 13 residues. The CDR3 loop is CASSKTETGELFF. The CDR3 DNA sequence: TGCGCCAGCAGCAAGACAGAAACCGGGGAGCTGTTTTTC.

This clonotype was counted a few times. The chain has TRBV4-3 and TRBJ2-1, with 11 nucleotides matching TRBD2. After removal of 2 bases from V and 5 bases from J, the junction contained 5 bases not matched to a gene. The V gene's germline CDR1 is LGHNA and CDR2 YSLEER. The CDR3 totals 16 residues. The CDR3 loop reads CASSQLAGGGHNEQFF. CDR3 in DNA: TGCGCCAGCAGCCAATTAGCGGGAGGGGGACACAATGAGCAGTTCTTC.

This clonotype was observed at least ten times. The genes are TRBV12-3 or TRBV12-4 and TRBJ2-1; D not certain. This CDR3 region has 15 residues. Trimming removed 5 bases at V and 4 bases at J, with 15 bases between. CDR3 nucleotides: TGTGCCAGCAGTCCCCGGGTCACGGGTTACAATGAGCAGTTCTTC. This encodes CASSPRVTGYNEQFF.

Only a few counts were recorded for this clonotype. Here the CDR3 DNA reads TGTGCCAGCAGTCCCGGACTAGCGCCTAGCACAGATACGCAGTATTTT. Its translation: CASSPGLAPSTDTQYF. The J gene is TRBJ2-3, the V gene TRBV28; 9 bases are shared with TRBD2. CDR1 MDHEN and CDR2 SYDVKM come from the germline V gene. This CDR3 is built from 16 residues. Germline trimming cut 5 bases from V and 0 bases from J; bases unmatched to any gene: 6.

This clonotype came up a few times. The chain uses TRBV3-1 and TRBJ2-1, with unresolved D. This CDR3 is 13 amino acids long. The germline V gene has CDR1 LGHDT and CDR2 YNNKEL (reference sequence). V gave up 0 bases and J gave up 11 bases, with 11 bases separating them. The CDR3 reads CASSQDAVTKQFF. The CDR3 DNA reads TGTGCCAGCAGCCAAGATGCAGTTACGAAGCAGTTCTTC.

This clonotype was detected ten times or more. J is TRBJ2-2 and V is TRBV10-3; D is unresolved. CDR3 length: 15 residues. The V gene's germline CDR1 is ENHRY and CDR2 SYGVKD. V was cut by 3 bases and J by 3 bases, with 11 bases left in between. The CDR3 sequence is CAISEGETDTGELFF. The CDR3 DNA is TGTGCCATCAGTGAAGGTGAGACGGACACCGGGGAGCTGTTTTTT.

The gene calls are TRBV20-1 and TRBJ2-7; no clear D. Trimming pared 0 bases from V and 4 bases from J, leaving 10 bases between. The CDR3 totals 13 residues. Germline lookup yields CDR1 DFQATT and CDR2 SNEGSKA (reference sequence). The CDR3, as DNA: TGCAGTGCTAGAGACCCGGCCACTTACGAGCAGTACTTC. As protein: CSARDPATYEQYF.

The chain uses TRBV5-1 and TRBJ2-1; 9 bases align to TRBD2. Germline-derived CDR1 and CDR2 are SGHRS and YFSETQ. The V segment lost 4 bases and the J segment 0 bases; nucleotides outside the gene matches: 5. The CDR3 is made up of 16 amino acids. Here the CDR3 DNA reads TGCGCCAGCAGCCCCCGGACTAGCGACTCCTACAATGAGCAGTTCTTC. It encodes CASSPRTSDSYNEQFF.

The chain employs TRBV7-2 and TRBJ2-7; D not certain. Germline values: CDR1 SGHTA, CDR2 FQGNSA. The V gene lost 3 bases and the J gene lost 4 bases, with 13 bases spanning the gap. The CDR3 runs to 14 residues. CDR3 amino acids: CASSFLGRMYEQYF. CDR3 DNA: TGTGCCAGCAGCTTTCTGGGCAGGATGTACGAGCAGTACTTC.

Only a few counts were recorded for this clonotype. DNA for the CDR3: TGTGCCAGCAGTTCACCAGGGGGACGAGTCTCCTACAATGAGCAGTTCTTC. Its protein product is CASSSPGGRVSYNEQFF. The chain is built from TRBV28 and TRBJ2-1; 7 bases map to TRBD1. Trimming cost V 4 bases and J 0 bases; bases outside gene matches: 9. The CDR3 consists of 17 residues. Germline V gene lookup returns CDR1 MDHEN and CDR2 SYDVKM.

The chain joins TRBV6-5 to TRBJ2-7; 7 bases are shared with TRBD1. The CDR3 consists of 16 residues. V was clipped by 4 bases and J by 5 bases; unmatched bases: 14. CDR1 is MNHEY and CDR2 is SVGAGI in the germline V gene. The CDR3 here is CASSSSGTVGDDEQYF. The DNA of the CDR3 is TGTGCCAGCAGTTCGTCCGGGACAGTCGGAGATGACGAGCAGTACTTC.

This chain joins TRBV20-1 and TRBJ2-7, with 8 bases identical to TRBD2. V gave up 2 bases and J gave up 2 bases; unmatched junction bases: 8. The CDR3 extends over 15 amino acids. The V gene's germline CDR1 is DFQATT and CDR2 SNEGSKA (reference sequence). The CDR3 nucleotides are TGCAGTGCTAGAAAACACGGGACTAGAGCCTACGAGCAGTACTTC. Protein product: CSARKHGTRAYEQYF.

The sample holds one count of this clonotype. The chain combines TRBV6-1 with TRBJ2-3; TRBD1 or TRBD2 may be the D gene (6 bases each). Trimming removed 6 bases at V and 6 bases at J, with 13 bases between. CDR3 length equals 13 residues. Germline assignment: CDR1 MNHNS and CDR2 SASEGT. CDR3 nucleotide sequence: TGTGCCAGCAGGGTCCTAGGGGGGGATACGCAGTATTTT. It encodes CASRVLGGDTQYF.

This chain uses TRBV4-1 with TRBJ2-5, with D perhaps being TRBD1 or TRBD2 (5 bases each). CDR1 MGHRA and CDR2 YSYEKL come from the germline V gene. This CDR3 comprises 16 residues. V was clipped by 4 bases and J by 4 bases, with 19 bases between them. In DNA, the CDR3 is TGCGCCAGCAGCCTCTTACTAGGGGTGTCGGGAGAGACCCAGTACTTC. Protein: CASSLLLGVSGETQYF.

Here the CDR3 reads CASSQLTGTGLKETQYF. CDR3 DNA: TGTGCCAGCAGCCAATTGACCGGGACAGGATTAAAAGAGACCCAGTACTTC. V and J are TRBV3-1 and TRBJ2-5; 8 positions match TRBD1. With V trimmed by 2 bases and J by 3 bases, 11 bases remained unmatched. The CDR3 has 17 residues. Germline V gene data show CDR1 as LGHDT and CDR2 as YNNKEL (reference sequence).

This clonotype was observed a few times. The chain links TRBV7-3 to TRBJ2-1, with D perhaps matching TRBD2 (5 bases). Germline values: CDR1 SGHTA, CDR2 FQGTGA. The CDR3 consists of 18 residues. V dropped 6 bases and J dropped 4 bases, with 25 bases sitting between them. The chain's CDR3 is CASSSFIQRTRLYNEQFF. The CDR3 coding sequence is TGTGCCAGCAGTTCCTTTATCCAGCGAACTAGACTATACAATGAGCAGTTCTTC.